This T cell receptor beta chain was identified in a study of OX40 agonist ivuxolimab in advanced cancers. Overall study: Dose-escalation patients suffered from hepatocellular carcinoma, melanoma, renal cell or head and neck cancer.

Clones were read by immunoSEQ multiplex PCR, and TCRdb kept only the in-frame ones, dropping some. Seen here are about 64,000 clones, about 88% observed once, and the top ten hold roughly 0.67%. This clone is classed as medium-sized. Patients were excluded for autoimmune disease history or systemic immunosuppression. Trimming cost V 6 bases and J 8 bases, with 16 bases left between them. The CDR3 sequence is 14 residues long. Germline V gene data show CDR1 as SGHVS and CDR2 as FNYEAQ. The material sequenced was CD4+ or CD8+ T cells sorted from blood, taken in a trial of the OX40 agonist ivuxolimab. This clonotype was sampled from an adult with an advanced solid tumor such as melanoma, head and neck, liver or kidney cancer. The chain is built from TRBV7-6 and TRBJ1-4; D may be TRBD1 (6 bases). CDR3 in amino acids: CASSATLRGEKLFF. In DNA, the CDR3 is TGTGCCAGCAGTGCGACACTAAGGGGGGAAAAACTGTTTTTT. Full variable domain (outside the CDR3, taken from reference TRBV7-6 and TRBJ1-4): GAGVSQSPRYKVTKRGQDVALRCDPISGHVSLYWYRQALGQGPEFLTYFNYEAQQDKSGLPNDRFSAERPEGSISTLTIQRTEQRDSAMYRCASSATLRGEKLFFGSGTQLSVL.